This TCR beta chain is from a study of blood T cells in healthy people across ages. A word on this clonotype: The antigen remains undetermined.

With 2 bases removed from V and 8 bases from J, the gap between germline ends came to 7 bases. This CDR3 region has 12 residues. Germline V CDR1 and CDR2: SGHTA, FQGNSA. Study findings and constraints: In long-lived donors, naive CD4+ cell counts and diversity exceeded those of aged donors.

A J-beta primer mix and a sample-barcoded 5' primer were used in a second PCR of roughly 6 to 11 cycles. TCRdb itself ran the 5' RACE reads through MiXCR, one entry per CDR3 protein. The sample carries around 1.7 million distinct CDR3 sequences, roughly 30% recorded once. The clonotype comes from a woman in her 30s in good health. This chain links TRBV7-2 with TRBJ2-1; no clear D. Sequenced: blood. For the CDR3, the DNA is TGTGCCAGCAGCTTACCCCCCCATGAGCAGTTCTTC. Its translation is CASSLPPHEQFF.